Listed below are T cell receptor beta chains from one sample, sequenced in a study of Ad26.COV2.S vaccination and SARS-CoV-2 variants. TCRdb's table, derived via immunoSEQ multiplex PCR, lists solely in-frame clones and lacks some. The sample has tens of thousands of clones, roughly four fifths seen once. The sequenced sample was peripheral blood, obtained after recovery from COVID-19. The receptors were sampled from a human donor who had recovered from COVID-19. CDR3s include the opening cysteine and the closing phenylalanine or tryptophan. Clone size, where shown, is once, few, many, or a class for clones that have expanded.

TRBV20-1 once CSASSRRGTEAFF
TRBV5-6 . CASSLSRVRGYTF
TRBV18 . CASSPNQGLGETQYF
TRBV19 . CASTLIGDRGSSGYTF
TRBV5-1 . CASSPRSENTEAFF
TRBV28 . CASSLYRGGIYGYTF
TRBV12-5 . CASAGAVEPQHF
TRBV5-1 few CASSSTFGRRSSGNTIYF
TRBV19 . CASTGVWTGGFNEQFF
TRBV20-1 . CSAENQETQYF
TRBV4-2 . CASSQDTGTGDYGYTF
TRBV9 . CASARSSGANVLTF
TRBV19 medium-sized CASSPPVAGRHYNEQFF
TRBV2 . CASMVWQETQYF
TRBV4-1 . CASSREGGLDSPLHF
TRBV7-8 . CASSPNSGDNEQFF
TRBV5-8 once CASKRPGKHREKLFF
TRBV7-9 . CASTGPSNQPQHF
TRBV6-2/TRBV6-3 . CASSSRQAKSYEQYF
TRBV4-1 . CASSQDWGATGQEQYF
TRBV19 few CASSPTGGRYTF
TRBV5-1 . CASSEDRVQETQYF
TRBV20-1 . CSARSINEQFF
TRBV7-3 . CASSPFMSSSTDTQYF
TRBV7-2 . CASSGTGFREKLFF
TRBV18 once CASSPNLHRVGNEQFF
TRBV19 . CASRGSLVTEAFF
TRBV27 . CASSSGQMNTGELFF
TRBV7-3 . CASSSLLQTGEPQHF
TRBV5-1 . CASSLWGSPGEQYF
TRBV3-1/TRBV3-2 . CASSQEGRAQHF
TRBV24-1 . CATSGIGEEKLFF
TRBV7-3 once CASSLLGSSGGKNNEQFF
TRBV6-5 few CASSYRQTSNQPQHF
TRBV12-3/TRBV12-4 . CASSSVYTDTQYF
TRBV18 . CASSPNGLGDYGYTF
TRBV6-5 . CASRGGPGGGGYTF
TRBV4-1 . CASSQARLADYNEQFF
TRBV20-1 . CSAKIGTKAFF
TRBV19 . CASSSTPRGGTGELFF
TRBV11-2 . CASSLRPETSGREADTQYF
TRBV7-8 . CASSLTDSVNTEAFF
TRBV19 . CASSRGMNTEAFF
TRBV10-3 . CAISEGAGWTSGAQETQYF
TRBV18 . CASSPPSGEHTEAFF
TRBV19 . CASLGTGLLNTEAFF
TRBV10-1 . CASRPTGDYNEQFF
TRBV13 . CASSLGRGSYGYTF
TRBV6-1 . CASSEGVMGQGSTDTQYF
TRBV7-9 few CASRKGDTQYF